The clone carrying this T cell receptor beta chain was seen a single time. Profiled with immunoSEQ multiplex PCR; TCRdb holds only in-frame clones, not every one. The data hold 150,000 to 200,000 clones, with about 83% observed a single time. Participants were aged about 18 to 100 years from about two dozen US areas. Clinical histories supplied by participants themselves formed the basis of cohort assignment. The data were obtained in a study of blood T cell repertoires in COVID-19. Across the study: The United States, Italy and Spain were the sources of the acute and convalescent COVID-19 samples.

Germline CDR1 is SEHNR and CDR2 is FQNEAQ (reference sequence). This CDR3 spans 15 amino acids. V dropped 0 bases and J dropped 1 base, with 8 bases sitting between them. The sample taken for sequencing was PBMCs or T cells enriched from blood (not recorded which). This clonotype was sampled from a woman in her twenties or thirties who had been exposed to COVID-19. This chain joins TRBV7-9 and TRBJ2-3; D remains unclear. The CDR3 nucleotides are TGTGCCAGCAGCTTAGCCGGTTCTCGCACAGATACGCAGTATTTT. This encodes CASSLAGSRTDTQYF. Full variable domain (missing parts from reference TRBV7-9 and TRBJ2-3): DTGVSQNPRHKITKRGQNVTFRCDPISEHNRLYWYRQTLGQGPEFLTYFQNEAQLEKSRLLSDRFSAERPKGSFSTLEIQRTEQGDSAMYLCASSLAGSRTDTQYFGPGTRLTVL.